This T cell receptor (beta chain) was identified during a study of Ad26.COV2.S vaccination and SARS-CoV-2 variants. Study-wide results and limits: The TCR breadth and depth analyses may have understated or missed part of the total T cell responses. While placebo recipients had lower spike-specific TCR breadth, vaccine recipients had more.

A note on this clone: Its antigen is as yet unknown. This sample also contains other DNA sequences that code for the same CDR3.

Treatment indicated: about 20 received Ad26.COV2.S at low or high dose, single or two shots; several received placebo; per-sample allocation not given. At day 63 after the first vaccine or placebo injection, samples were drawn. An adult aged 18-55 years in Boston served as the donor. Ad26 vector vaccine expressed Wuhan-strain SARS-CoV-2 spike. The germline gives CDR1 SGDLS, CDR2 YYNGEE. V was pared by 3 bases and J by 2 bases, with 0 bases of the junction left unmatched. There are 15 residues in the CDR3. Assay: immunoSEQ multiplex PCR; the TCRdb copy retains only in-frame clones and omits some. Seen here are about 450,000 clones, roughly nine tenths observed once, and the top ten hold over 2.5%.

The clonotype originates from a person between 18 and 60 years old who received the Ad26.COV2.S COVID-19 vaccine or a placebo. V is TRBV9 and J is TRBJ2-1; TRBD2 aligns across 12 bases. Sequenced here: peripheral blood, sampled in a trial of Ad26.COV2.S vaccine versus placebo. The CDR3: CASSGLAGAYNEQFF. The CDR3 DNA follows: TGTGCCAGCAGCGGACTAGCGGGAGCCTACAATGAGCAGTTCTTC.